This record concerns one T cell receptor (beta chain) sequence. The antigen is undetermined. This entry belongs to a study of T cell responses to AZD1222 COVID-19 vaccine. Points from the study as a whole: Baseline antibody screening turned up just five to seven seropositive AZD1222 recipients. Repertoire sampling happened only post peak T cell response.

Germline V gene data show CDR1 as KGHSH and CDR2 as LQKENI. The CDR3 extends over 16 amino acids. Trimming left V 2 bases short and J 0 bases short, with 13 bases between. Sequencing was performed with immunoSEQ multiplex PCR; in TCRdb, only in-frame clones are kept and a portion is missing. The sample has about 90,000 clones, approximately 90% seen once. Sequences were derived from peripheral blood, sampled on day 0 of MenACWY control vaccination. The sequence was collected from an adult in good health. V and J are TRBV18 and TRBJ1-1; no definite D call. CDR3 sequence reads: CASSPTAGAMNTEAFF. Written as DNA, the CDR3 is TGTGCCAGCTCACCAACAGCTGGAGCGATGAACACTGAAGCTTTCTTT.